The 20 T cell receptor beta chains presented below share a single source sample, sequenced in a study of control samples from healthy donors and cancer patients. Libraries were prepared by immunoSEQ multiplex PCR; TCRdb keeps only in-frame clonotypes and omits some of them. Among 70,000 to 75,000 clones, about 94% were seen once, and the ten largest hold more than 2.5%. The sequencing sample was made of blood. All receptors come from a young woman in good health.

The chain joins TRBV4-1 to TRBJ2-3; 8 bases line up with TRBD2. J gave up 1 base and V 0 bases, and 3 bases lay outside the gene matches. Germline V CDR1 and CDR2: MGHRA, YSYEKL. CDR3 size: 16 residues. DNA for the CDR3: TGCGCCAGCAGCCAAGATATGCGGGGGGGCACAGATACGCAGTATTTT. It yields the protein CASSQDMRGGTDTQYF.

This chain links TRBV6-5 with TRBJ2-5; D gene unclear. The CDR3 is made up of 12 amino acids. Germline values: CDR1 MNHEY, CDR2 SVGAGI. Trimming removed 2 bases from V and 5 bases from J, with 6 bases in between. The DNA for the CDR3 is TGTGCCAGCAGTTACGATTCTGAGACCCAGTACTTC. It codes for CASSYDSETQYF.

The chain is built from TRBV7-8 and TRBJ2-7, with 8 nucleotides matching TRBD1. Germline CDR1 SGHVS, CDR2 FQNEAQ. CDR3 length equals 15 residues. Trimming removed 3 bases from V and 3 bases from J; junction bases left unmatched: 7. CDR3 amino acids: CASSFYRQGYYEQYF. The CDR3 DNA sequence: TGTGCCAGCAGCTTTTATAGACAGGGGTACTACGAGCAGTACTTC.

This chain links TRBV18 with TRBJ1-2, with TRBD1 identical over 10 bases. V lost 2 bases to trimming and J lost 6 bases; unmatched junction nucleotides: 3. Germline CDR1 is KGHSH and CDR2 is LQKENI. CDR3 length: 14 amino acids. CDR3 in DNA: TGTGCCAGCTCACCAGCTGGGACAGGGGATGGCTACACCTTC. This encodes CASSPAGTGDGYTF.

The V gene is TRBV2, the J gene TRBJ2-7, with a tentative D call TRBD1 (6 bases). Germline CDR1 and CDR2: SNHLY and FYNNEI. Deletions cut 9 bases from V and 7 bases from J, with 28 bases between. The CDR3 loop spans 16 amino acids. The CDR3 sequence is CASRLLVGRGPREQYV. CDR3 coding DNA: TGTGCCAGTCGCTTGCTCGTGGGCAGGGGTCCGCGTGAGCAGTACGTC.

V usage is TRBV19 and J usage is TRBJ2-1; a possible D gene is TRBD1 (5 bases). Trimming cost V 8 bases and J 6 bases, with 14 bases left between them. The CDR3 totals 13 residues. Germline values: CDR1 LNHDA, CDR2 SQIVND (reference sequence). CDR3 region: CASGAPPGNEQFF. The CDR3 DNA reads TGTGCCAGTGGGGCCCCGCCCGGCAATGAGCAGTTCTTC. Full variable domain (rest looked up from reference TRBV19 and TRBJ2-1): DGGITQSPKYLFRKEGQNVTLSCEQNLNHDAMYWYRQDPGQGLRLIYYSQIVNDFQKGDIAEGYSVSREKKESFPLTVTSAQKNPTAFYLCASGAPPGNEQFFGPGTRLTVL.

The V gene is TRBV6-1, the J gene TRBJ2-7; 9 bases map to TRBD1. This CDR3 is 17 amino acids long. Germline assignment: CDR1 MNHNS and CDR2 SASEGT. J was trimmed by 3 bases and V by 2 bases; bases with no gene match: 11. As DNA, the CDR3 is TGTGCCAGCAGTGAAAATCCTCCCGGGACAGGGCTCTACGAGCAGTACTTC. Translation: CASSENPPGTGLYEQYF.

The table lists this clone with a count of one. The rearrangement links TRBV7-8 to TRBJ1-1; 11 nucleotides line up with TRBD1. There are 16 residues in the CDR3. The junction had 8 bases not matched to a gene; V was cut back by 0 bases and J by 8 bases. Per germline, CDR1 SGHVS and CDR2 FQNEAQ. The DNA for the CDR3 is TGTGCCAGCAGCTTAGCCCGGACAGGGGGCTTACCCGAAGCTTTCTTT. It codes for CASSLARTGGLPEAFF.

The chain couples TRBV29-1 to TRBJ1-5; 9 nucleotides match TRBD1. In germline, CDR1 is SQVTM, CDR2 ANQGSEA. The CDR3 length is 12 residues. J lost 7 bases, V lost 4 bases, and 2 bases had no gene match. The CDR3 sequence: CSVGDRDQPQHF. CDR3 bases: TGCAGCGTTGGGGACAGGGACCAGCCCCAGCATTTT.

The V and J genes are TRBV3-1 (or the pseudogene TRBV3-2) and TRBJ2-6; 8 bases agree with TRBD2. CDR3 size: 18 residues. Germline CDR1 reads LGHDT; CDR2 reads YNNKEL (reference sequence). V was clipped by 4 bases and J by 1 base; unmatched bases: 9. The CDR3 is CASSPLRGASSGANVLTF. CDR3 DNA: TGTGCCAGCAGCCCTTTGCGGGGGGCGAGTTCTGGGGCCAACGTCCTGACTTTC.

About this clone itself: One end of the junction fails to match germline, which may point to a read error. CDR3 residues: CASGLDGPRGYTF. The CDR3 DNA is TGTGCCAGCGGCTTGGACGGTCCCCGAGGCTACACCTTC. This chain joins TRBV5-4 and TRBJ1-2, with unresolved D. The CDR3 covers 13 residues. Germline values: CDR1 SGHNT, CDR2 YYREEE (reference sequence).

The chain links TRBV5-1 to TRBJ1-2; D call uncertain. The germline CDR1 and CDR2 sequences are SGHRS and YFSETQ. The CDR3 is 15 residues long. V gave up 0 bases and J gave up 0 bases, with 9 bases separating them. CDR3 residues: CASSLVFGSNYGYTF. The CDR3 bases are TGCGCCAGCAGCTTGGTTTTCGGCTCTAACTATGGCTACACCTTC.

Notes on this clone: The junction does not match germline at one end; this may be a read error. This chain uses TRBV6-5 with TRBJ1-1; D is undetermined. The CDR3 consists of 10 residues. CDR1 is MNHEY, CDR2 SVGAGI, per germline. As DNA, the CDR3 is TGTGCCAGCAGACACACAGAAGCTTTCTTT. This gives the protein CASRHTEAFF.

The chain joins TRBV19 to TRBJ2-2; D uncertain. The CDR3 contains 16 residues. Trimming took 7 bases from V and 3 from J, leaving 18 bases between them. CDR1 LNHDA and CDR2 SQIVND come from the germline V gene (reference sequence). CDR3 residues: CASNYLGPTDTGELFF. CDR3 nucleotides: TGTGCCAGTAACTATCTCGGACCCACAGACACCGGGGAGCTGTTTTTT.

This clone has only a few counts. The V gene is TRBV5-6, the J gene TRBJ2-5, with D perhaps matching TRBD2 (5 bases). The CDR3 covers 14 residues. CDR1 and CDR2 (germline): SGHDT, YYEEEE. Trimming removed 3 bases at V and 4 bases at J, with 13 bases between. CDR3 in DNA: TGTGCCAGCAGCTCTCGGGGAACTATAGAGACCCAGTACTTC. Protein sequence: CASSSRGTIETQYF.

The count of this clone is one. The V gene is TRBV11-2, the J gene TRBJ1-2; 9 nucleotides align to TRBD1. Losses at the gene ends were 0 bases for V and 4 bases for J; bases not matched to a gene: 6. CDR1 is SGHAT, CDR2 FQNNGV, per germline. This CDR3 contains 16 residues. CDR3 residues: CASSLDNRGPAYGYTF. The CDR3 DNA sequence: TGTGCCAGCAGCTTAGATAACAGGGGGCCAGCCTATGGCTACACCTTC.

The V gene is TRBV18, the J gene TRBJ1-2; D remains unclear. Germline CDR1 reads KGHSH; CDR2 reads LQKENI. This CDR3 comprises 16 residues. V dropped 0 bases and J dropped 2 bases, with 13 bases sitting between them. The CDR3 region has the DNA TGTGCCAGCTCACCACCGCCCTCCGGAGGAAACTATGGCTACACCTTC. Its translation: CASSPPPSGGNYGYTF.

This chain connects TRBV7-3 to TRBJ1-1; D ambiguous. The V end lost 1 base, the J end lost 7 bases, and 13 bases lay between the germline ends. This CDR3 has 14 residues. CDR1 SGHTA and CDR2 FQGTGA come from the germline V gene. The CDR3 DNA reads as TGTGCCAGCAGCTTAAGTCTCTCGGGCGGTGAAGCTTTCTTT. This encodes CASSLSLSGGEAFF. Filled out from reference TRBV7-3 and TRBJ1-1, the complete variable domain reads GAGVSQTPSNKVTEKGKYVELRCDPISGHTALYWYRQSLGQGPEFLIYFQGTGAADDSGLPNDRFFAVRPEGSVSTLKIQRTERGDSAVYLCASSLSLSGGEAFFGQGTRLTVV.

This chain joins TRBV10-2 and TRBJ2-2; 9 nucleotides align to TRBD2. Trimming took 5 bases from V and 5 from J; bases not matched to a gene: 9. From germline, CDR1 is WSHSY and CDR2 SAAADI. The CDR3 consists of 16 residues. For the CDR3, the DNA is TGCGCCAGCAGTCCTGGGGCAGCGGGGGGAACCGGGGAGCTGTTTTTT. Amino acids: CASSPGAAGGTGELFF.

This rearrangement joins TRBV2 to TRBJ1-2; 7 bases fit TRBD1. The CDR3 consists of 12 residues. Germline values: CDR1 SNHLY, CDR2 FYNNEI. With V trimmed by 5 bases and J by 4 bases, 1 base remained unmatched. CDR3 sequence: CASSRDSYGYTF. The DNA of the CDR3 is TGTGCCAGCAGTCGGGACAGCTATGGCTACACCTTC.